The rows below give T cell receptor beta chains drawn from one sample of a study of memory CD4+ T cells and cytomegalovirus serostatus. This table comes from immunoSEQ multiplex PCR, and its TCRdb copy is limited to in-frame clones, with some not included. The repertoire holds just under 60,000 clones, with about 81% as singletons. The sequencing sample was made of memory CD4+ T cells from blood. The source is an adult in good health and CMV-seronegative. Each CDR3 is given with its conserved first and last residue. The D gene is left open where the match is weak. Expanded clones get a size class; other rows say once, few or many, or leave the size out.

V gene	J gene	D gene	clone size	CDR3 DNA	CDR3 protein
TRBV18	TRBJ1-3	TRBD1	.	TGTGCCAGCTCACGGGACAGAGCTGGAAACACCATATATTTT	CASSRDRAGNTIYF
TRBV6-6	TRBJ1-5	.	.	TGTGCCAGCAGTCGACAGAGATCTAGCAATCAGCCCCAGCATTTT	CASSRQRSSNQPQHF
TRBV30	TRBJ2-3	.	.	TGTGCCTGGAGTGTACGTCTAAGCGGGACAGTCAGCACAGATACGCAGTATTTT	CAWSVRLSGTVSTDTQYF
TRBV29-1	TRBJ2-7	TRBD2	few	TGCAGCGTTAGGGAGGGTACTAGCGGTTCCTACGAGCAGTACTTC	CSVREGTSGSYEQYF
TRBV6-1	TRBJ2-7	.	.	TGTGCCAGTGGACAGCAGGTAGGCGAGCAGTACTTC	CASGQQVGEQYF
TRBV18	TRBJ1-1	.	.	TGTGCCAGCTCACCAGGACAGAACATGAACACTGAAGCTTTCTTT	CASSPGQNMNTEAFF
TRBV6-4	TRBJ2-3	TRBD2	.	TGTGCCAGCAGTAGGGTGGCGGGAGAAATGGATACGCAGTATTTT	CASSRVAGEMDTQYF
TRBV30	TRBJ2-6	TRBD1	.	TGTGCCTCACGTCCCGGGACAGGGGCGATGTCCTCTGGGGCCAACGTCCTGACTTTC	CASRPGTGAMSSGANVLTF
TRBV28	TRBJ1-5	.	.	TGTGCCAGCACTACCTCGGGGGGAATCCGTCAGCCCCAGCATTTT	CASTTSGGIRQPQHF
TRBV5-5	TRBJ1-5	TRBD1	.	TGTGCCAGCAGTTTACAGGGGAATGGAAATCAGCCCCAGCATTTT	CASSLQGNGNQPQHF
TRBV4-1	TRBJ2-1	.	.	TGCGCCAGCAGCCACCCCTCGGGGATGGTTGGTGAGCAGTTCTTC	CASSHPSGMVGEQFF
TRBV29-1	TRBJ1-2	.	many	TGCAGCGTTTTAGAGGGGATGGCTAACTATGGCTACACCTTC	CSVLEGMANYGYTF
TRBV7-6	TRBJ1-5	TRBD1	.	TGTGCCAGCAGCTTAGAGGGACAGAATCAGCCCCAGCATTTT	CASSLEGQNQPQHF
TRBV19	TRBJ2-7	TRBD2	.	TGTGCCAGTAGTAAGGGTGCGGGAGACTTCCACGAGCAGTACTTC	CASSKGAGDFHEQYF
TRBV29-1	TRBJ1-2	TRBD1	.	TGCAGCGCTCAAAAAGGGGGCCATGGCTACACCTTC	CSAQKGGHGYTF
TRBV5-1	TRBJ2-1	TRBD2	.	TGCGCCAGCAGCTTGGTGGGGCTGGGGGGGGATGAGCAGTTCTTC	CASSLVGLGGDEQFF
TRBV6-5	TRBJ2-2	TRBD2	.	TGTGCCAGCAGTTGGGAGGGAGACGGAACCGGGGAGCTGTTTTTT	CASSWEGDGTGELFF
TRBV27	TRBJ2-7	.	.	TGTGCCAGCAGTAGTGAGCGGAGTTACGAGCAGTACTTC	CASSSERSYEQYF
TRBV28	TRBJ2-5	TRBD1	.	TGTGCCAGCAGTTTCCGCCAGGCTACAGGGGTGGAGACCCAGTACTTC	CASSFRQATGVETQYF
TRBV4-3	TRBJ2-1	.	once	TGCGCCAGCAGCCTTTATAATGAGCAGTTCTTC	CASSLYNEQFF
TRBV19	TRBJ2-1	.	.	TGTGCCAGTAGTTTCGACCCGGGGGACTACAATGAGCAGTTCTTC	CASSFDPGDYNEQFF
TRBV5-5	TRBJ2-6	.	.	TGTGCCAGCAGCTTCGCGGCCGCTGGGGCCAACGTCCTGACTTTC	CASSFAAAGANVLTF
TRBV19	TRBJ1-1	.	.	TGTGCCAGTAGTATCGCCCCTCACGCAGCTGAAGCTTTCTTT	CASSIAPHAAEAFF
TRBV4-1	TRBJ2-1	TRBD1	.	TGCGCCAGCAGCCAAGATGGACAGGGCTACAATGAGCAGTTCTTC	CASSQDGQGYNEQFF
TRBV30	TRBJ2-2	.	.	TGTGCCTGGAGTCGGGGAGACACCGGGGAGCTGTTTTTT	CAWSRGDTGELFF
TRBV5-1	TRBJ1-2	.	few	TGCGCCAGCAGCTTGGCGGCGGGCGATGGCTACACCTTC	CASSLAAGDGYTF
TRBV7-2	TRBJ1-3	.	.	TGTGCCAGCAGCTTAGGAGTGAGGTCTGGAAACACCATATATTTT	CASSLGVRSGNTIYF
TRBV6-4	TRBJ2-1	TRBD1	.	TGTGCCAGCAGTGGCCAAGGACAGGTGCTGGTCTTC	CASSGQGQVLVF
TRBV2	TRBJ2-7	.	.	TGTGCCAGCGGGTTGGGGGTCTACGAGCAGTACTTC	CASGLGVYEQYF
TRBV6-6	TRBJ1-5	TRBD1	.	TGTGCCAGCAGTCCCATAACAGGGGCCTACAATCAGCCCCAGCATTTT	CASSPITGAYNQPQHF
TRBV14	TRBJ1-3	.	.	TGTGCCAGCAGCCAAGAAAGATACTCTGGAAACACCATATATTTT	CASSQERYSGNTIYF
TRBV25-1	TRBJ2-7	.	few	TGTGCCAGCAGTGCCCCGGGACTGGGATCCTACGAGCAGTACTTC	CASSAPGLGSYEQYF
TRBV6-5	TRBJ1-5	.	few	TGTGCCAGCAGTCAAGGGGGAGTCGGGCAGCCCCAGCATTTT	CASSQGGVGQPQHF
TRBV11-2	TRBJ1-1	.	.	TGTGCCAGCAGCTTACCGGGGGGTAGTACTGAAGCTTTCTTT	CASSLPGGSTEAFF
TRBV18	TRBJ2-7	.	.	TGTGCCAGCTCACTCCTAGGGGGTAGGGACGAGCAGTACTTC	CASSLLGGRDEQYF
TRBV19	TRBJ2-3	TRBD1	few	TGTGCCAGTAGTGCGTTCCGGGACAGCCCCACAGATACGCAGTATTTT	CASSAFRDSPTDTQYF
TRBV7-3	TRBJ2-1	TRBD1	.	TGTGCCAGCAGCGCCGGACAGGGAGGTTCAAATGAGCAGTTCTTC	CASSAGQGGSNEQFF
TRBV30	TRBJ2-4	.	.	TGTGCCTGGAGTGTGGGAGCCAAAAACATTCAGTACTTC	CAWSVGAKNIQYF
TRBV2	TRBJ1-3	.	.	TGTGCCACCAGCCCGGACAGTTACTCTGGAAACACCATATATTTT	CATSPDSYSGNTIYF
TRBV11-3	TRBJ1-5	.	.	TGTGCCAGCAGCTTATCGAGCAATCAGCCCCAGCATTTT	CASSLSSNQPQHF
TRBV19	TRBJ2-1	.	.	TGTGCCAGTAGTCGGGGGGCTGAGCAGTTCTTC	CASSRGAEQFF
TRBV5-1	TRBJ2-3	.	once	TGCGCCAGCAGCCCTACACTAGGAGCAGATACGCAGTATTTT	CASSPTLGADTQYF
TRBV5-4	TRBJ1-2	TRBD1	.	TGTGCCAGCAGCCAAGCCGGGACAGATTATGGCTACACCTTC	CASSQAGTDYGYTF
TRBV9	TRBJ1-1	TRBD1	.	TGTGCCAGCAGCGGAGGGGGCGCGGCGGACACTGAAGCTTTCTTT	CASSGGGAADTEAFF
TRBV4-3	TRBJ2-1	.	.	TGCGCCAGCAGCCAAACAAGACAGTCTTGGAATGAGCAGTTCTTC	CASSQTRQSWNEQFF
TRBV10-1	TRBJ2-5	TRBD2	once	TGCGCCAGCAGCAATAGCGGGAGAGGGGTGGAGGCCCAGTACTTC	CASSNSGRGVEAQYF
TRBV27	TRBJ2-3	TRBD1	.	TGTGCCAGCAGACGAGGGCGAGTACCGACAGGGGGAACCACAGATACGCAGTATTTT	CASRRGRVPTGGTTDTQYF
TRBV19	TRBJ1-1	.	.	TGTGCCAGTAGTATACAGGGCGTACTCACTGAAGCTTTCTTT	CASSIQGVLTEAFF
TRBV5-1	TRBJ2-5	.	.	TGCGCCAGCGCAGTCCTAGACCCCCAATTGGGGGAGCAGTACTTC	CASAVLDPQLGEQYF
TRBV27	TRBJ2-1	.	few	TGTGCCAGCAGTTTTCTTAACGGGGAGCAGTTCTTC	CASSFLNGEQFF
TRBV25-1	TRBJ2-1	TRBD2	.	TGTGCCAGCAGCTCACTAGCGGGAGATATAGTCTCCTACAATGAGCAGTTCTTC	CASSSLAGDIVSYNEQFF
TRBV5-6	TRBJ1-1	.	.	TGTGCCAGCAGTTCTCGGGGAGCCGGCTCCACTGAAGCTTTCTTT	CASSSRGAGSTEAFF
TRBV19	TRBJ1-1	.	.	TGTGCCAGTAGTAGCCCCTTATGGAGAAACACTGAAGCTTTCTTT	CASSSPLWRNTEAFF
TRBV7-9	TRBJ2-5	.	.	TGTGCCAGCAGTTTCGACAGATACCAAGAGACCCAGTACTTC	CASSFDRYQETQYF
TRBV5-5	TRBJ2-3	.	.	TGTGCCAGCAGCTTGGCGGGTCAGAACACAGATACGCAGTATTTT	CASSLAGQNTDTQYF